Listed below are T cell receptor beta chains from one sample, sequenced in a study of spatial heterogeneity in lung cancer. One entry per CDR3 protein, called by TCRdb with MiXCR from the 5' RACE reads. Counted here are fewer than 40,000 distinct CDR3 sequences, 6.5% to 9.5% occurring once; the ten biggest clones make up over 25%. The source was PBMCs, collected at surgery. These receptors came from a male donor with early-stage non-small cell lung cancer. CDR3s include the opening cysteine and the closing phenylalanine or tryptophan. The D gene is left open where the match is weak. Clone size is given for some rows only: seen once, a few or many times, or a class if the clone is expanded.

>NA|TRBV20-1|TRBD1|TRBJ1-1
TGCAGTGCTAGAGACCGGACAGGGTACAACACTGAAGCTTTCTTT
CSARDRTGYNTEAFF
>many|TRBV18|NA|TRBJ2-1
TGTGCCAGCTCACCACTAGATAGGGGGAGAGCTGAGCAGTTCTTC
CASSPLDRGRAEQFF
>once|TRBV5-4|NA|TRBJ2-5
TGTGCCAGCACCCTAACCGGGCCAGTCCCAGAGACCCAGTACTTC
CASTLTGPVPETQYF
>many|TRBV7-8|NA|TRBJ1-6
TGTGCCAGCAGCTTACAGCCTAATTCCTCTCCCCTCCACTTT
CASSLQPNSSPLHF
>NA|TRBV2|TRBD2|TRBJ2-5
TGTGCCAGCAGCTCCCCCGGGGCGGGGGGGCCCCAAGAGACCCAGTACTTC
CASSSPGAGGPQETQYF
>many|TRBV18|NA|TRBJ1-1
TGTGCCAGCTCACCGGTGTCCAGGAACACTGAAGCTTTCTTT
CASSPVSRNTEAFF
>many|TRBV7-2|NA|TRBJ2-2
TGTGCCAGCAGCCCTATCCGCAGCGGGGAGCTGTTTTTT
CASSPIRSGELFF
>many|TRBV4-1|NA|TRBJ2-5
TGCGCCAGCAGCCGCACCCGGGGTGAGACCCAGTACTTC
CASSRTRGETQYF
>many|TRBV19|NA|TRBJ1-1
TGTGCCAGTACCGAGCGGGCTGCTCCCGTGGCTTTCTTT
CASTERAAPVAFF
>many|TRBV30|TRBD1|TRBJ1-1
TGTGCCCGGAAAGCGACAGGGGTTGGTACTGAAGCTTTCTTT
CARKATGVGTEAFF
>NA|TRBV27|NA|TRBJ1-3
TGTGCCAGCAGTGGGTCTGGAAACACCATATATTTT
CASSGSGNTIYF
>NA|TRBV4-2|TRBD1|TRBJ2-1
TGTGCCAGCAGCCAAGGGGGACAGCTCAATGAGCAGTTCTTC
CASSQGGQLNEQFF
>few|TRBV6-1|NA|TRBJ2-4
TGTGCCAGCTCAAACCGGGCGGCCGAAAACATTCAGTACTTC
CASSNRAAENIQYF
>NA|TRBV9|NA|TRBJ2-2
TGTGCCAGCAGCGCGCAGGGTCGGACCGGGGAGCTGTTTTTT
CASSAQGRTGELFF
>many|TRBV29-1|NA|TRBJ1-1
TGCAGCGTCTCTCGTCCCATGAACACTGAAGCTTTCTTT
CSVSRPMNTEAFF
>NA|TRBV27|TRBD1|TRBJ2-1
TGTGCCAGCAGCGGACAGGGGGCAAAGACGGCAACCTACAATGAGCAGTTCTTC
CASSGQGAKTATYNEQFF
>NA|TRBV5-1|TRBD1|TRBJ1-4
TGCGCCAGCAGCTTGGCCACACGGCTTGACAGGGCCAATGAAAAACTGTTTTTT
CASSLATRLDRANEKLFF
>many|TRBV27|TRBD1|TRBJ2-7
TGTGCCAGCAGCACCGGACAGGGAAACTCCTACGAGCAGTACTTC
CASSTGQGNSYEQYF
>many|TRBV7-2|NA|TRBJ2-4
TGTGCCAGCAGCTTTGGGATCGGCAACATTCAGTACTTC
CASSFGIGNIQYF
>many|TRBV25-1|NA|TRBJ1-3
TGTGCCAGCAGTGCATTGGGGGGACCTCGCTCTGGAAACACCATATATTTT
CASSALGGPRSGNTIYF
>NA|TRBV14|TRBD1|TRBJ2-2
TGTGCCAGCAGCCAATGGACAGGGGAGAACACCGGGGAGCTGTTTTTT
CASSQWTGENTGELFF
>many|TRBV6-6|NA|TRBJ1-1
TGTGCCAGCAGTTACTCCGACTGGAACACTGAAGCTTTCTTT
CASSYSDWNTEAFF